The sequence of this TCR beta chain was determined in a study of CXCR3-negative and CXCR3-positive naive CD8 T cells. Study-level findings and limits: Naive subsets displayed similar surface CD5, and TCR strength was inferred from TRB CDR3 properties.

Every individual CD8+ T cell subset underwent sorting in triplicate at around 300,000 cells apiece. Per germline, CDR1 MDHEN and CDR2 SYDVKM. The CDR3 runs to 16 residues. Researchers prepared the TRB cDNA libraries using 5' RACE with UMI labels. TCRdb reworked the 5' RACE reads into one entry per CDR3 protein, no DNA. In all, the sample yields 20,000 to 25,000 distinct CDR3 sequences. Comments on this clonotype: The antigen remains undetermined.

The sequenced sample consisted of memory CD8+ T cells from blood. This clonotype was sampled from a human donor in good health. Some clones in this sample may be carry-over from other donors' samples. V and J are TRBV28 and TRBJ2-4; TCRdb's D gene call, TRBD1, goes unchecked for lack of DNA. CDR3 loop: CASSLGTDLAKNIQYF.